These 31 T cell receptor beta chains share one sample of origin, sequenced in a study of OX40 agonist ivuxolimab in advanced cancers. Profiling relied on immunoSEQ multiplex PCR, and the TCRdb table lists in-frame clones only, not all of them. Of some 39,000 clones in the sample, approximately 90% were seen once. The sequencing here drew on CD4+ or CD8+ T cells sorted from blood, taken in a trial of the OX40 agonist ivuxolimab. These receptors were collected from an adult with an advanced solid tumor such as melanoma, head and neck, liver or kidney cancer.

The V call is TRBV6-1, the J call TRBJ2-1, with TRBD2 identical over 10 bases. The germline CDR1 and CDR2 sequences are MNHNS and SASEGT. J lost 5 bases, V lost 6 bases, and 7 bases had no gene match. The CDR3 is made up of 15 amino acids. The chain's CDR3 is CASSRGLAENNEQFF. CDR3 bases: TGTGCCAGCAGCCGAGGACTAGCGGAGAACAATGAGCAGTTCTTC.

The gene calls are TRBV13 and TRBJ2-7, with 7 bases identical to TRBD2. Losses at the gene ends were 7 bases for V and 3 bases for J; bases not matched to a gene: 6. This CDR3 is 13 amino acids long. Per the germline V gene, CDR1 is PRHDT and CDR2 is FYEKMQ (reference sequence). CDR3 amino acids: CASTRRERYEQYF. For the CDR3, the DNA is TGTGCCAGCACACGGCGGGAGCGCTACGAGCAGTACTTC.

This clone occurred once. V is TRBV27 and J is TRBJ2-7, with D possibly matching TRBD2 (5 bases). This CDR3 region has 13 residues. The V gene lost 4 bases and the J gene lost 6 bases, with 13 bases spanning the gap. Per the germline V gene, CDR1 is MNHEY and CDR2 is SMNVEV (reference sequence). CDR3 bases: TGTGCCAGCAGTTACTTGGCTAGCAGCGAGCAGTACTTC. Translating gives CASSYLASSEQYF.

V and J are TRBV19 and TRBJ1-5; 7 bases agree with TRBD1. CDR3 size: 14 residues. Germline V gives CDR1 LNHDA, CDR2 SQIVND (reference sequence). The V gene end was trimmed by 7 bases and the J gene end by 6 bases; junction bases not matched to a gene: 9. The DNA for the CDR3 is TGTGCCAGTATGAGTCGACAGGGTATTCAGCCCCAGCATTTT. It codes for CASMSRQGIQPQHF.

The chain joins TRBV5-1 to TRBJ2-5; D is uncertain. This CDR3 spans 15 amino acids. V gave up 0 bases and J gave up 5 bases, with 14 bases separating them. Germline V lookup: CDR1 SGHRS, CDR2 YFSETQ. CDR3 nucleotides: TGCGCCAGCAGCTTGGCCGAGACGGCGCCCGAGACCCAGTACTTC. This sequence encodes CASSLAETAPETQYF.

The V gene is TRBV28, the J gene TRBJ1-2; the D gene is possibly TRBD1 (5 bases). The germline gives CDR1 MDHEN, CDR2 SYDVKM. V was clipped by 2 bases and J by 1 base, with 14 bases between them. The CDR3 covers 16 residues. In nucleotides, the CDR3 is TGTGCCAGCAGTTTACCCTCTGCAGGGTATAACTATGGCTACACCTTC. Its protein is CASSLPSAGYNYGYTF.

The chain couples TRBV18 to TRBJ1-2; D call uncertain. This CDR3 contains 14 residues. The V gene lost 1 base and the J gene lost 1 base, with 7 bases spanning the gap. Germline V lookup: CDR1 KGHSH, CDR2 LQKENI. CDR3 amino acids: CASSPRLFNYGYTF. The DNA of the CDR3 is TGTGCCAGCTCACCACGGCTTTTTAACTATGGCTACACCTTC.

This chain links TRBV2 with TRBJ1-2, with 11 bases aligning to TRBD1. The V gene end was trimmed by 5 bases and the J gene end by 8 bases; junction bases not matched to a gene: 7. The CDR3 is 14 amino acids. Per germline, CDR1 SNHLY and CDR2 FYNNEI. Here the CDR3 DNA reads TGTGCCAGCAGTTCCGGGACAGGGGGACGAGGCTACACCTTC. Translating gives CASSSGTGGRGYTF.

The DNA for the CDR3 is TGTGCCAGCAGTTTAGGAGTAGTCGGGGGCTTCGGAAACACCATATATTTT. The encoded protein is CASSLGVVGGFGNTIYF. The genes are TRBV28 and TRBJ1-3, with a weak D call TRBD1 (6 bases). Germline V gene lookup returns CDR1 MDHEN and CDR2 SYDVKM. V was cut by 2 bases and J by 4 bases, with 18 bases left in between. This CDR3 has 17 amino acids.

V gene TRBV7-9 combines with J gene TRBJ2-7; D perhaps matches TRBD1 (6 bases). Deletions cut 8 bases from V and 3 bases from J, with 14 bases between. This CDR3 comprises 13 residues. Germline CDR1 reads SEHNR; CDR2 reads FQNEAQ (reference sequence). CDR3 sequence (DNA): TGTGCCAGCCTCCAACAGGACAGCTACGAGCAGTACTTC. It encodes CASLQQDSYEQYF.

The V and J genes are TRBV2 and TRBJ1-5; D is possibly TRBD1 (6 bases). The V end was cut by 7 bases, the J end by 0 bases, with 10 bases between. Germline CDR1 is SNHLY and CDR2 is FYNNEI. The CDR3 runs 14 residues. As DNA, the CDR3 is TGTGCCAGCACGACAGGCTATAGCAATCAGCCCCAGCATTTT. Residues: CASTTGYSNQPQHF.

Within the sample, this clone is medium-sized. The chain has TRBV10-3 and TRBJ2-7, with a possible D match to TRBD1 (6 bases). Germline CDR1 reads ENHRY; CDR2 reads SYGVKD. The CDR3 contains 15 residues. V was clipped by 2 bases and J by 4 bases, with 15 bases between them. DNA of the CDR3: TGTGCCATCAGTGAGGCGAGGACAGTAGTATACGAGCAGTACTTC. As protein: CAISEARTVVYEQYF.

The chain combines TRBV5-4 with TRBJ1-1; TRBD1 aligns across 8 bases. The germline V gene encodes CDR1 SGHNT and CDR2 YYREEE (reference sequence). The V and J ends lost 2 bases and 7 bases, in that order; junction bases with no gene match: 4. The CDR3 consists of 13 residues. Written as DNA, the CDR3 is TGTGCCAGCAGCTTTGGACAGGGCCGTGAAGCTTTCTTT. It codes for CASSFGQGREAFF.

V gene TRBV10-2 combines with J gene TRBJ1-1; D might be TRBD1 (5 bases). CDR1 and CDR2 (germline): WSHSY, SAAADI. Trimming removed 6 bases from V and 7 bases from J, with 9 bases in between. This CDR3 comprises 11 residues. DNA for the CDR3: TGCGCCAGCAGCGGACATATTGAAGCTTTCTTT. Translated, it gives CASSGHIEAFF.

This chain connects TRBV28 to TRBJ2-3; no definite D call. The germline V gene has CDR1 MDHEN and CDR2 SYDVKM. The CDR3 loop spans 15 amino acids. Trimming removed 2 bases from V and 2 bases from J, with 11 bases in between. The CDR3 is CASSLEVRNTDTQYF. The CDR3, as DNA: TGTGCCAGCAGTTTAGAGGTTCGGAACACAGATACGCAGTATTTT.

The chain employs TRBV2 and TRBJ1-6; perhaps TRBD1 as D (5 bases). Trimming removed 6 bases from V and 10 bases from J, with 16 bases in between. The CDR3 contains 14 residues. Germline V gene data show CDR1 as SNHLY and CDR2 as FYNNEI. CDR3 DNA sequence: TGTGCCAGCAGCGGGGCCCTAAGTCGATCACCCCTCCACTTT. It yields the protein CASSGALSRSPLHF.

The gene calls are TRBV19 and TRBJ1-2; the match to TRBD1 covers 8 bases. Germline CDR1 is LNHDA and CDR2 is SQIVND (reference sequence). With 3 bases clipped from V and 8 bases from J, the junction kept 20 bases outside the gene matches. The CDR3 consists of 18 residues. DNA of the CDR3: TGTGCCAGTAGTATTCGGGGCGAAGGGACAGGACAGAACCGAGGCTACACCTTC. It translates to CASSIRGEGTGQNRGYTF.

This chain uses TRBV19 with TRBJ1-4, with 7 nucleotides matching TRBD1. The CDR3 covers 15 residues. J lost 3 bases, V lost 4 bases, and 5 bases had no gene match. In germline, CDR1 is LNHDA, CDR2 SQIVND (reference sequence). The CDR3 sequence is CASSRGTVANEKLFF. In DNA, the CDR3 is TGTGCCAGTAGTAGGGGGACAGTGGCTAATGAAAAACTGTTTTTT.

Concerning this clone: Other DNA sequences in this sample translate to the same CDR3. This chain links TRBV5-6 with TRBJ2-7; unclear D gene. CDR1 and CDR2 from the germline V gene are SGHDT and YYEEEE. The CDR3 consists of 14 residues. V dropped 4 bases and J dropped 1 base, with 12 bases sitting between them. CDR3 amino acids: CASSAPPGSYEQYF. CDR3 coding DNA: TGTGCCAGCAGCGCACCCCCCGGTTCCTACGAGCAGTACTTC.

The chain links TRBV15 to TRBJ1-4; no clear D gene. The V gene's germline CDR1 is LNHNV and CDR2 YYDKDF (reference sequence). V was shortened by 0 bases and J by 8 bases, with 10 bases between the two germline ends. The CDR3 has 14 amino acids. The CDR3 sequence is CATSRDLVTEKLFF. The DNA of the CDR3 is TGTGCCACCAGCAGAGATCTCGTCACCGAAAAACTGTTTTTT.

J is TRBJ2-5 and V is TRBV6-5; the D gene is possibly TRBD2 (5 bases). Trimming took off 4 bases at V and 5 bases at J, with 17 bases between the two ends. Per germline, CDR1 MNHEY and CDR2 SVGAGI. The CDR3 consists of 15 residues. The DNA of the CDR3 is TGTGCCAGCAGTTTATTCGGCTCCCGAGGGGAGACCCAGTACTTC. This encodes CASSLFGSRGETQYF.

V is TRBV6-6 and J is TRBJ1-1, with 7 bases aligning to TRBD1. With 6 bases clipped from V and 2 bases from J, the junction kept 9 bases outside the gene matches. The CDR3 extends over 15 amino acids. Germline CDR1 and CDR2: MNHNY and SVGAGI (reference sequence). CDR3 bases: TGTGCCAGCAGCCCCCCCCGGGACAGAAACACTGAAGCTTTCTTT. Protein sequence: CASSPPRDRNTEAFF.

The chain recombines TRBV6-4 with TRBJ2-3, with TRBD2 identical over 12 bases. Germline CDR1 MRHNA, CDR2 SNTAGT. The CDR3 covers 15 residues. The V segment lost 2 bases and the J segment 3 bases; nucleotides outside the gene matches: 0. CDR3 amino acids: CASSDGTSGTDTQYF. The DNA of the CDR3 is TGTGCCAGCAGTGACGGGACTAGCGGGACAGATACGCAGTATTTT.

This chain connects TRBV5-3 to TRBJ2-3; D might be TRBD2 (6 bases). TRBV5-3 is labeled an ORF, and its function is uncertain. This CDR3 comprises 13 residues. V was cut by 7 bases and J by 1 base, with 10 bases left in between. The CDR3 spells CARLEGGTDTQYF. In DNA form, the CDR3 reads TGTGCCAGATTGGAGGGCGGCACAGATACGCAGTATTTT.

This rearrangement joins TRBV7-6 to TRBJ1-5, with D hard to call. Germline V gene data show CDR1 as SGHVS and CDR2 as FNYEAQ. The V and J ends lost 2 bases and 0 bases respectively, with 17 bases between them. The CDR3 loop spans 18 amino acids. In nucleotides, the CDR3 is TGTGCCAGCAGCTTACTACCCTCCGAGGGAAATAGCAATCAGCCCCAGCATTTT. Translated, it gives CASSLLPSEGNSNQPQHF.

The chain has TRBV7-9 and TRBJ2-3; a possible D gene is TRBD1 (5 bases). CDR3 length: 16 amino acids. Trimming took 4 bases from V and 6 from J, leaving 20 bases between them. Per germline, CDR1 SEHNR and CDR2 FQNEAQ (reference sequence). CDR3: CASSSEQGRGRDTQYF. For the CDR3, the DNA is TGTGCCAGCAGCTCCGAGCAGGGTCGAGGACGCGATACGCAGTATTTT.

The chain combines TRBV5-8 with TRBJ1-1; TRBD1 matches at 8 bases. The V and J ends lost 0 bases and 2 bases, in that order; junction bases with no gene match: 3. The germline gives CDR1 SGHTS, CDR2 YDEGEE. This CDR3 is built from 15 residues. CDR3 DNA sequence: TGTGCCAGCAGCTTGGCAGGACAGGGAAACACTGAAGCTTTCTTT. This encodes CASSLAGQGNTEAFF.

This clone has just one count. V usage is TRBV18 and J usage is TRBJ2-3; perhaps TRBD1 as D (5 bases). V lost 6 bases and J lost 6, with 13 bases in between. The CDR3 spans 13 residues. CDR1 is KGHSH, CDR2 LQKENI, per germline. CDR3 region: CASSPRTTDTQYF. In nucleotides, the CDR3 is TGTGCCAGCTCCCCCAGGACAACCGATACGCAGTATTTT.

The chain couples TRBV7-3 to TRBJ2-5, with 7 bases lining up with TRBD1. Germline CDR1 SGHTA, CDR2 FQGTGA. Trimming took 5 bases from V and 4 from J; bases not matched to a gene: 7. The CDR3 totals 14 residues. CDR3 loop: CASSRGGAGETQYF. The CDR3 region has the DNA TGTGCCAGCAGCCGAGGGGGCGCGGGAGAGACCCAGTACTTC.

This chain uses TRBV7-9 with TRBJ1-1; D remains ambiguous. Germline V gene sequence: CDR1 SEHNR, CDR2 FQNEAQ (reference sequence). CDR3 size: 13 residues. Deletions cut 7 bases from V and 2 bases from J, with 11 bases between. The chain's CDR3 is CASIFLVNTEAFF. As DNA, the CDR3 is TGTGCCAGCATCTTCCTCGTAAACACTGAAGCTTTCTTT.

This sequence joins TRBV28 and TRBJ1-2; D not certain. The CDR3 is 12 residues long. The germline V gene has CDR1 MDHEN and CDR2 SYDVKM. V lost 3 bases, J lost 4 bases, and 6 bases lay in between. CDR3 sequence reads: CASSLRSYGYTF. CDR3 DNA sequence: TGTGCCAGCAGTTTGAGGTCCTATGGCTACACCTTC.